This TCR beta chain was found in a study of cytomegalovirus exposure and HLA in healthy donors. Findings and limits, study-wide: The listing of 150 to 200 TCR beta chains classed them as cytomegalovirus-associated.

This CDR3 has 13 amino acids. The V end lost 4 bases, the J end lost 3 bases, and 10 bases lay between the germline ends. Per germline, CDR1 SEHNR and CDR2 FQNEAQ (reference sequence). The PCR employed 60 Vbeta primers together with 13 Jbeta primers. Profiled with immunoSEQ multiplex PCR; TCRdb holds only in-frame clones, not every one. The table includes about 190,000 clones, around 75% detected once. This clone was found a few times. Its specificity is not known. This sequence joins TRBV7-9 and TRBJ2-7; tentative D call: TRBD1 (6 bases). This receptor was obtained from a woman in her twenties or thirties in good health and CMV-seropositive. Material for sequencing was PBMCs. The DNA of the CDR3 is TGTGCCAGCAGCTCCACAGGGTTCTACGAGCAGTACTTC. Encoded protein: CASSSTGFYEQYF.